This TCR beta chain is drawn from a study of shared clonotypes between healthy human individuals. Background on the study: Per donor, three plates held CD4 naive cells, three held CD4 memory, two held CD8 naive and one held CD8 memory.

Some clones are missing from TCRdb's copy, which holds only in-frame ones; the method was immunoSEQ multiplex PCR. The repertoire holds 2 million to 2.5 million clones, over 85% seen once, with 0.1% to 0.15% in the top ten. From germline, CDR1 is ENHRY and CDR2 SYGVKD. The CDR3 consists of 17 residues. Trimming cost V 4 bases and J 0 bases; bases outside gene matches: 4. General study findings and limits: Naive subsets tended to show greater estimated richness than memory subsets. Exclusively blood specimens were collected; tissue repertoires likely differ. Expectations were that clonotype sharing among donors would be affected by sequencing depth.

In the case of this clone: The antigen remains undetermined.

This chain connects TRBV10-3 to TRBJ2-2, with 11 positions matching TRBD2. Sequencing was done on a sample of naive CD4+ T cells sorted from blood. Regarding subset: CD45RA+ positively selected. This clonotype was obtained from a man younger than 30 in good health. CDR3 region: CAISGTSGPANTGELFF. CDR3 bases: TGTGCCATCAGTGGGACTAGCGGGCCAGCGAACACCGGGGAGCTGTTTTTT.